Below, 22 T cell receptor beta chains from the same sample are listed, as sequenced in a study of shared clonotypes between healthy human individuals. Terminally differentiated effector memory CD45RA+ cells were left out of the naive CD8 fraction, which was CD45RO-negative and positively selected for CCR7. Sequenced by immunoSEQ multiplex PCR; TCRdb stores in-frame clones only, minus some. Found here are about 2 million clones, about 95% of them singletons; the top ten hold 1.2%. Source material: naive CD8+ T cells sorted from blood. The receptors stem from a man aged 18-30 years in good health.

This chain connects TRBV7-9 to TRBJ2-2; perhaps D is TRBD1 or TRBD2 (5 bases each). Germline lookup yields CDR1 SEHNR and CDR2 FQNEAQ (reference sequence). This CDR3 region has 13 residues. The ends were cut back, 0 bases at V and 12 bases at J, with 11 bases in the middle. CDR3 sequence reads: CASSLAMGEKLFF. CDR3 coding DNA: TGTGCCAGCAGCTTAGCTATGGGGGAAAAGCTGTTTTTT. Variable domain in full (rest from reference TRBV7-9 and TRBJ2-2): DTGVSQNPRHKITKRGQNVTFRCDPISEHNRLYWYRQTLGQGPEFLTYFQNEAQLEKSRLLSDRFSAERPKGSFSTLEIQRTEQGDSAMYLCASSLAMGEKLFFGEGSRLTVL.

This clone was recorded a few times. V and J are TRBV25-1 and TRBJ1-2; D not resolved. Trimming removed 2 bases from V and 9 bases from J, with 16 bases in between. Germline V gives CDR1 MGHDK, CDR2 SYGVNS. The CDR3 length is 14 residues. Here the CDR3 reads CASSEPTARQSYTF. CDR3 coding DNA: TGTGCCAGCAGTGAACCGACTGCACGTCAAAGCTACACCTTC.

The chain recombines TRBV27 with TRBJ1-1; weak D call: TRBD1 (5 bases). The CDR3 is made up of 14 amino acids. Germline CDR1 and CDR2: MNHEY and SMNVEV (reference sequence). Between the trimmed V and J ends, which lost 4 bases and 3 bases, there was a span of 12 bases. The CDR3 sequence: CASSSGRADTEAFF. CDR3 DNA sequence: TGTGCCAGCAGTTCCGGCAGGGCGGACACTGAAGCTTTCTTT.

V is TRBV27 and J is TRBJ2-7; 11 positions match TRBD1. From germline, CDR1 is MNHEY and CDR2 SMNVEV (reference sequence). V lost 5 bases to trimming and J lost 3 bases; unmatched junction nucleotides: 6. CDR3 length equals 15 residues. CDR3 region: CASSTRDRGNYEQYF. CDR3 nucleotides: TGTGCCAGCAGTACCCGGGACAGGGGGAACTACGAGCAGTACTTC.

The chain joins TRBV27 to TRBJ1-3; TRBD1 is a possible D gene (5 bases). The length of the CDR3 is 14 residues. Germline CDR1 and CDR2: MNHEY and SMNVEV (reference sequence). The V end lost 6 bases, the J end lost 2 bases, and 11 bases lay between the germline ends. CDR3 amino acids: CASSPLGAGNTIYF. In DNA, the CDR3 is TGTGCCAGCAGCCCCCTGGGGGCTGGAAACACCATATATTTT.

J is TRBJ2-7 and V is TRBV28; D not certain. CDR1 and CDR2 from the germline V gene are MDHEN and SYDVKM. CDR3 length: 14 residues. V was cut by 3 bases and J by 6 bases, with 15 bases left in between. The CDR3 sequence is CASSFYGYRLEQYF. The CDR3 DNA sequence: TGTGCCAGCAGTTTTTACGGTTATAGGCTCGAGCAGTACTTC.

The chain has TRBV2 and TRBJ2-5; 12 nucleotides align to TRBD2. This CDR3 spans 15 amino acids. In germline, CDR1 is SNHLY, CDR2 FYNNEI. V shed 6 bases and J 4 bases; nucleotides not matched to a gene: 6. This CDR3 reads CASSRLAGVGETQYF. The DNA for the CDR3 is TGTGCCAGCAGCCGACTAGCGGGAGTGGGAGAGACCCAGTACTTC.

The chain employs TRBV6-5 and TRBJ2-1; the D gene could be TRBD1 or TRBD2 (5 bases each). Germline values: CDR1 MNHEY, CDR2 SVGAGI. The CDR3 has 15 amino acids. The V end was cut by 2 bases, the J end by 5 bases, with 13 bases between. Here the CDR3 reads CASSYTGPSDNEQFF. As DNA, the CDR3 is TGTGCCAGCAGTTACACGGGGCCGTCGGACAATGAGCAGTTCTTC.

V gene TRBV6-1 combines with J gene TRBJ2-7, with a tentative D call TRBD2 (6 bases). Per the germline V gene, CDR1 is MNHNS and CDR2 is SASEGT. V was clipped by 2 bases and J by 0 bases, with 14 bases between them. CDR3 length: 16 amino acids. The CDR3 DNA reads TGTGCCAGCAGTGAAAGCCTCAACGGGGGCTCCTACGAGCAGTACTTC. It encodes CASSESLNGGSYEQYF.

V usage is TRBV28 and J usage is TRBJ2-7, with D tentatively TRBD2 (6 bases). V lost 2 bases and J lost 2, with 13 bases in between. Germline CDR1 MDHEN, CDR2 SYDVKM. The CDR3 is 15 residues long. CDR3 sequence reads: CASSLNYGGTYEQYF. CDR3 coding DNA: TGTGCCAGCAGTTTAAACTATGGGGGGACCTACGAGCAGTACTTC. Based on the CDR3 plus reference TRBV28 and TRBJ2-7, the full variable domain is DVKVTQSSRYLVKRTGEKVFLECVQDMDHENMFWYRQDPGLGLRLIYFSYDVKMKEKGDIPEGYSVSREKKERFSLILESASTNQTSMYLCASSLNYGGTYEQYFGPGTRLTVT.

The rearrangement uses TRBV7-9 and TRBJ2-1, with D tentatively TRBD1 or TRBD2 (7 bases each). Germline V gene sequence: CDR1 SEHNR, CDR2 FQNEAQ (reference sequence). Trimming pared 3 bases from V and 4 bases from J, leaving 13 bases between. The CDR3 contains 15 residues. The CDR3 sequence is CASSFRQGGYNEQFF. The CDR3, as DNA: TGTGCCAGCAGCTTCCGACAGGGAGGGTACAATGAGCAGTTCTTC.

V is TRBV19 and J is TRBJ2-7, with TRBD1 as a possible D gene (6 bases). The V end was cut by 2 bases, the J end by 2 bases, with 10 bases between. The CDR3 is 14 amino acids. The V gene's germline CDR1 is LNHDA and CDR2 SQIVND (reference sequence). The CDR3 sequence: CASSIRGWTYEQYF. The CDR3 DNA is TGTGCCAGTAGTATAAGGGGGTGGACCTACGAGCAGTACTTC.

This chain links TRBV2 with TRBJ2-2; TRBD2 matches 7 bases. Germline loops: CDR1 SNHLY, CDR2 FYNNEI. There are 12 residues in the CDR3. The CDR3 spells CCRRESTGELFF. The CDR3 DNA follows: TGTTGTCGGCGGGAGAGTACCGGGGAGCTGTTTTTT.

V usage is TRBV2 and J usage is TRBJ2-7, with a possible D match to TRBD1 (6 bases). The germline V gene has CDR1 SNHLY and CDR2 FYNNEI. The CDR3 runs to 15 residues. Trimming took 7 bases from V and 1 from J, leaving 17 bases between them. The CDR3 bases are TGTGCCAGCATCACGACAGGCGATCCTTCCTACGAGCAGTACTTC. Its translation is CASITTGDPSYEQYF.

The rearrangement uses TRBV5-1 and TRBJ2-2; the D call may be TRBD1 or TRBD2 (5 bases each). Trimming stripped 2 bases from V and 3 bases from J, with 11 bases between. The germline V gene has CDR1 SGHRS and CDR2 YFSETQ. This CDR3 has 15 amino acids. The chain's CDR3 is CASSFSGTYTGELFF. CDR3 bases: TGCGCCAGCAGCTTCTCCGGGACGTACACCGGGGAGCTGTTTTTT.

The rearrangement joins TRBV21-1 to TRBJ2-7; TRBD2, the D gene given by the table, was not confirmed from the DNA. TRBV21-1 is marked as a pseudogene. The CDR3 is 13 amino acids. This CDR3 is CASSNGTIDGQYF. As DNA, the CDR3 is TGTGCCAGCAGCAACGGGACTATCGATGGGCAGTACTTC.

CDR3 sequence reads: CASSQDGGLMNTEAFF. The CDR3, as DNA: TGCGCCAGCAGCCAAGATGGGGGACTCATGAACACTGAAGCTTTCTTT. The gene calls are TRBV4-3 and TRBJ1-1; D is possibly TRBD1 (5 bases). V was shortened by 0 bases and J by 0 bases, with 11 bases between the two germline ends. Germline V gene data show CDR1 as LGHNA and CDR2 as YSLEER. There are 16 residues in the CDR3.

As for this clone: Other DNA sequences within the sample encode an identical CDR3. This chain links TRBV5-4 with TRBJ2-3; D is ambiguous. The CDR3 consists of 13 residues. Germline CDR1 reads SGHNT; CDR2 reads YYREEE (reference sequence). V lost 1 base and J lost 4, with 7 bases in between. The CDR3 DNA follows: TGTGCCAGCAGCTTGAGTGGGGCAGATACGCAGTATTTT. Protein product: CASSLSGADTQYF.

The rearrangement joins TRBV5-6 to TRBJ1-5, with D unclear. V lost 0 bases and J lost 9, with 7 bases in between. Germline V CDR1 and CDR2: SGHDT, YYEEEE. The CDR3 extends over 12 amino acids. CDR3 DNA: TGTGCCAGCAGCTTGGGTTCCGGGCCCCAGCATTTT. It yields the protein CASSLGSGPQHF.

V gene TRBV27 combines with J gene TRBJ2-7; 9 bases fit TRBD1. V lost 5 bases, J lost 5 bases, and 13 bases stayed unmatched. This CDR3 is 16 amino acids long. Germline V CDR1 and CDR2: MNHEY, SMNVEV (reference sequence). CDR3: CASSPIKDRGFDEQYF. CDR3 bases: TGTGCCAGCAGTCCCATCAAGGACAGGGGCTTCGACGAGCAGTACTTC.

The chain links TRBV6-5 to TRBJ1-1, with D possibly matching TRBD1 (6 bases). CDR1 is MNHEY and CDR2 is SVGAGI in the germline V gene. CDR3 length: 13 amino acids. V was clipped by 4 bases and J by 1 base, with 7 bases between them. CDR3 residues: CASSWGPNTEAFF. In nucleotides, the CDR3 is TGTGCCAGCAGTTGGGGGCCGAACACTGAAGCTTTCTTT.

The J gene is TRBJ2-7, the V gene TRBV9; 7 bases map to TRBD2. The CDR3 has 15 amino acids. Germline assignment: CDR1 SGDLS and CDR2 YYNGEE. J gave up 7 bases and V 0 bases, and 10 bases lay outside the gene matches. The CDR3 loop is CASSVGGGSGLEQYF. In DNA form, the CDR3 reads TGTGCCAGCAGCGTAGGTGGCGGGAGTGGTCTGGAGCAGTACTTC.